This note documents a single T cell receptor beta chain sequence. This clonotype was recorded at least ten times. Its antigen remains unidentified. Per-base quality was not reported, and no clone a single base away is much larger than it. Library preparation employed RT-PCR. The data were produced on an Illumina HiSeq 2500. TCRdb itself trimmed the public reads at Q25 with fastp, ran MiXCR and retained productive beta chains. Rows with a matching CDR3 protein are joined into one entry that keeps the most common DNA and genes. The table for this sample lists about 300,000 distinct CDR3 sequences; less than 25% of them were counted only once. The ten largest clones represent approximately 10% of the sample. These data are taken from a study of response to subunit inactivated influenza vaccine (dated by TCRdb to about 2018). About the full investigation: Deep quantitative T cell receptor repertoire profiling was used in the study to track responses to a trivalent subunit inactivated influenza vaccine.

V and J are truncated by 6 bases and 6 bases respectively, leaving an intervening sequence of 12 bases. CDR1 is given as DFQATT and CDR2 as SNEGSKA, both from the germline V gene (reference sequence). The CDR3 spans 13 residues, from the cysteine through the phenylalanine. Only the CDR3 DNA stays, 39 bases, in frame from base 1. General conclusions and limits of the study: The authors proposed that each seasonal influenza vaccination may bring in only a limited number of new T cells.

The chain links TRBV20-1 with TRBJ1-6, with a weak D call of TRBD1 (6 bases match). The sequence derives from a man aged 45 to 75 who received an inactivated influenza vaccine. Donor details come from another sample of the same person, matched by shared clones. The sequencing here drew on PBMCs from blood, taken less than 22 months after vaccination. Here the CDR3 is given as CSASNRVNSPLHF. The DNA sequence is TGCAGTGCCTCGAACAGGGTTAATTCACCCCTCCACTTT.